These T cell receptor beta chains were read from a single sample in a study of CD8 T cells in ankylosing spondylitis. One entry per CDR3 protein results from TCRdb running MiXCR on the 5' RACE reads. The data contain about 130,000 distinct CDR3 sequences, around 7% of them singletons. Sequenced input: blood, either unsorted or a sorted T cell fraction (not recorded which). All receptors come from a male donor with ankylosing spondylitis or in good health (not recorded which). The CDR3 runs from the conserved cysteine through the conserved F or W. Fields, in order: J gene, V gene, clone size, D gene, CDR3 DNA, CDR3 protein. The D gene is left open where the match is weak. Clone size, where shown, is once, few, many, or a class for clones that have expanded.

TRBJ1-5 TRBV20-1 many . TGCAGTGCTAGTTCGGGCCAAGAAAATCTCTATAGCAATCAGCCCCAGCATTTT CSASSGQENLYSNQPQHF
TRBJ2-2 TRBV5-1 many TRBD1 TGCGCCAGCATACCAGGGGGCCTGAACACCGGGGAGCTGTTTTTT CASIPGGLNTGELFF
TRBJ1-3 TRBV12-3/TRBV12-4 many . TGTGCCAGCAGTTCGATACAGAACTCTGGAAACACCATATATTTT CASSSIQNSGNTIYF
TRBJ2-1 TRBV12-3/TRBV12-4 many TRBD1 TGTGCCAGCAGTTATACAGGGGACAATGAGCAGTTCTTC CASSYTGDNEQFF
TRBJ2-2 TRBV5-1 many . TGCGCCAGCAGTACAGAGAACACCGGGGAGCTGTTTTTT CASSTENTGELFF
TRBJ1-5 TRBV20-1 many TRBD1 TGCAGTGCTAGAGTGGCAGGGGGAGGCAATCAGCCCCAGCATTTT CSARVAGGGNQPQHF
TRBJ1-1 TRBV5-1 many . TGCGCCAGCAGCTTAAGAGAGCAGGGGACTGAAGCTTTCTTT CASSLREQGTEAFF
TRBJ1-1 TRBV9 many . TGTGCCAGCAGCGTAGTGTCAGTGAACACTGAAGCTTTCTTT CASSVVSVNTEAFF
TRBJ1-1 TRBV12-3/TRBV12-4 many . TGTGCCAGCACCCTGGGGGTTTTGAACACTGAAGCTTTCTTT CASTLGVLNTEAFF
TRBJ1-1 TRBV18 few . TGTGCCAGCTCACCTAGGTGGGGCCCGGACACTGAAGCTTTCTTT CASSPRWGPDTEAFF
TRBJ2-7 TRBV5-6 many . TGTGCCAGCAGCTTGGGTGCTATTTACGAGCAGTACTTC CASSLGAIYEQYF
TRBJ2-5 TRBV24-1 . TRBD1 TGTGCCACCAGTGATTTGCACAGGGGTGAGACCCAGTACTTC CATSDLHRGETQYF
TRBJ1-2 TRBV5-1 many . TGCGCCAGCAGCTTGGAACAGGTCTCCAACTATGGCTACACCTTC CASSLEQVSNYGYTF
TRBJ1-2 TRBV5-1 many . TGCGCCAGCAGCTTATCGACAGCCGGTACTGATGGCTATGGCTACACCTTC CASSLSTAGTDGYGYTF
TRBJ2-5 TRBV20-1 many TRBD2 TGCAGTGCTAGAGGACTAGCGGGGGCATCGGAGACCCAGTACTTC CSARGLAGASETQYF
TRBJ2-3 TRBV11-2 many . TGTGCCAGCAGCTTCGCGGGGGCCAGAATCACAGATACGCAGTATTTT CASSFAGARITDTQYF
TRBJ2-5 TRBV7-2 many TRBD2 TGTGCCAGCAGCCCAATAACTCTAGCGGGAGGCGAGACCCAGTACTTC CASSPITLAGGETQYF
TRBJ2-1 TRBV5-1 many TRBD2 TGCGCCAGCAGCTTGGGTACTAGCGTTGAGCAGTTCTTC CASSLGTSVEQFF
TRBJ1-1 TRBV7-6 many TRBD1 TGTGCCAGCAGCTTAGCCCTAACAGGGGACACTGAAGCTTTCTTT CASSLALTGDTEAFF
TRBJ2-7 TRBV28 . . TGTGCCAGCAGTCCGACAACTCGACGTGTCGAGCAGTACTTC CASSPTTRRVEQYF
TRBJ2-7 TRBV5-1 many TRBD2 TGCGCCAGCAGCTTCTTTGCGGGGGCGGGAGGTTACAGCTCCTACGAGCAGTACTTC CASSFFAGAGGYSSYEQYF
TRBJ2-5 TRBV7-9 many . TGTGCCAGCAGCAGTACAGGATCCCAAGAGACCCAGTACTTC CASSSTGSQETQYF
TRBJ1-2 TRBV7-9 many . TGTGCCAGCACCCTTCTGACAGGCCCTAACTATGGCTACACCTTC CASTLLTGPNYGYTF
TRBJ2-7 TRBV9 many TRBD2 TGTGCCAGCAGCGTAGGAATAGCGGGAGCCCACGAGCAGTACTTC CASSVGIAGAHEQYF
TRBJ2-2 TRBV5-1 . . TGCGCCAGCAGCCCGGAGACGAACACCGGGGAGCTGTTTTTT CASSPETNTGELFF
TRBJ1-5 TRBV20-1 many . TGCAGTGCTAGTTTGCCCAGGGCCAAGGCGCCCCAGCATTTT CSASLPRAKAPQHF
TRBJ2-2 TRBV12-3/TRBV12-4 many . TGTGCCAGCAGTTTGGGGGTGCTGTTTTTT CASSLGVLFF
TRBJ2-5 TRBV24-1 many . TGTGCCACCAGTGATTTGCGGACAGACCAAGAGACCCAGTACTTC CATSDLRTDQETQYF
TRBJ2-2 TRBV12-3/TRBV12-4 many . TGTGCCAGCAGTCCTAGGGGCCTTGGCACCGGGGAGCTGTTTTTT CASSPRGLGTGELFF
TRBJ2-7 TRBV9 few TRBD1 TGTGCCAGCAACCCGACAGGGGGCTACGAGCAGTACTTC CASNPTGGYEQYF